The clone carrying this T cell receptor (beta chain) was observed a few times. The data were taken from a study of blood T cells in healthy people across ages. A sample-barcoded 5' primer and a J-beta primer mix were used in a second PCR of about 7 to 12 cycles. TCRdb recomputed calls from the 5' RACE reads with MiXCR, one row per CDR3 protein. In the table there are some 800,000 distinct CDR3 sequences, 40% to 50% of which are singletons. The CDR3 has 17 residues. The germline CDR1 and CDR2 sequences are LGHNA and YSLEER. Trimming cost V 1 base and J 4 bases; bases outside gene matches: 8. The V and J genes are TRBV4-3 and TRBJ2-1; 9 bases map to TRBD1. The receptor's source is a man in his 60s in good health. The source material was blood. The CDR3 reads CASSQAPGQGIYNEQFF. The CDR3 DNA reads as TGCGCCAGCAGCCAAGCCCCGGGACAGGGAATTTACAATGAGCAGTTCTTC.